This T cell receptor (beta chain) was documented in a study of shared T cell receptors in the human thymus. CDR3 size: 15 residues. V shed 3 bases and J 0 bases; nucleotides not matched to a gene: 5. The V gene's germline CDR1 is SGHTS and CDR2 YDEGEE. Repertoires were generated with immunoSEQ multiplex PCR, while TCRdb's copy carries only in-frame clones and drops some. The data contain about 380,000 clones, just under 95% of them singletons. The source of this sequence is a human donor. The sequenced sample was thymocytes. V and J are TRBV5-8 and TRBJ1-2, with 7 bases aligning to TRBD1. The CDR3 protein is CASSWEGASNYGYTF. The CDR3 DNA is TGTGCCAGCAGCTGGGAGGGGGCTTCTAACTATGGCTACACCTTC.